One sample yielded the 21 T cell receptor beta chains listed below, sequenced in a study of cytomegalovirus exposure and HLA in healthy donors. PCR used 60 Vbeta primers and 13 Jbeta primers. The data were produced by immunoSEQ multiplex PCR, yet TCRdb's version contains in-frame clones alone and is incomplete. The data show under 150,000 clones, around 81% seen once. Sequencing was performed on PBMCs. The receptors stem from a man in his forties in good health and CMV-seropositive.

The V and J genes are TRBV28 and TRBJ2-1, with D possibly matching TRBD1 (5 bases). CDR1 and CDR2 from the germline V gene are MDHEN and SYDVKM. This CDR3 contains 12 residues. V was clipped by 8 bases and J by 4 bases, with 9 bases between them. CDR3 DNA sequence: TGTGCCAGCCGGACAAATTACAATGAGCAGTTCTTC. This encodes CASRTNYNEQFF.

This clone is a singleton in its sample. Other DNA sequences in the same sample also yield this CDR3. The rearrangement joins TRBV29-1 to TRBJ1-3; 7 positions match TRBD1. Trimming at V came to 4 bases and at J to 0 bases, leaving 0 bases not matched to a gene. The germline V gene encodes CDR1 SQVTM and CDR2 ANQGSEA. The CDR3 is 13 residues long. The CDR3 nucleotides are TGCAGCGTTGGGGACAGCTCTGGAAACACCATATATTTT. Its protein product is CSVGDSSGNTIYF. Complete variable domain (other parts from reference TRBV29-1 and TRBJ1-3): SAVISQKPSRDICQRGTSLTIQCQVDSQVTMMFWYRQQPGQSLTLIATANQGSEATYESGFVIDKFPISRPNLTFSTLTVSNMSPEDSSIYLCSVGDSSGNTIYFGEGSWLTVV.

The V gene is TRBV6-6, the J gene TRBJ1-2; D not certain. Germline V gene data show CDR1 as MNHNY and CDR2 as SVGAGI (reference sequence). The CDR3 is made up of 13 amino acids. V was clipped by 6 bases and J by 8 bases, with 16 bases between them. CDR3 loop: CASRSGLGEGYTF. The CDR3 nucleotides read TGTGCCAGCAGATCCGGGCTTGGGGAGGGCTACACCTTC.

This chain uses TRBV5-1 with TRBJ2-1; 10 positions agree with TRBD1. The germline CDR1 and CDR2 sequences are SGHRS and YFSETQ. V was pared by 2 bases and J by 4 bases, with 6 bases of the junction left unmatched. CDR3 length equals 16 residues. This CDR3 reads CASSFTPGQGYNEQFF. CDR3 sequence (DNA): TGCGCCAGCAGCTTCACTCCGGGACAGGGGTACAATGAGCAGTTCTTC.

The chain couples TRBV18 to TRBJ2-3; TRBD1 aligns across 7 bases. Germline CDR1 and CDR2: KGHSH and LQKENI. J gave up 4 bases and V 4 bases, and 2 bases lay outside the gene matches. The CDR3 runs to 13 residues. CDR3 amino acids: CASSLGQADTQYF. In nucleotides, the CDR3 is TGTGCCAGCTCACTAGGACAGGCAGATACGCAGTATTTT.

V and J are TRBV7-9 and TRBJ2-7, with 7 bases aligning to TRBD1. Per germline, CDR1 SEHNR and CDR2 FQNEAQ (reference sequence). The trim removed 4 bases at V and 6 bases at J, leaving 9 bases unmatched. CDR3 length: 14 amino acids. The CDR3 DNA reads TGTGCCAGCAGCTCGACAGGGTTGGCTCTCGAGCAGTACTTC. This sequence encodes CASSSTGLALEQYF.

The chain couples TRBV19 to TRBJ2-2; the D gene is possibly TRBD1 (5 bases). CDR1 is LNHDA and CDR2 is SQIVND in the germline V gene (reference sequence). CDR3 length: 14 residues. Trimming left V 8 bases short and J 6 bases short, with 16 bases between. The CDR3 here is CASDSLLVPGELFF. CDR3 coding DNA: TGTGCCAGTGACAGTCTCTTGGTCCCCGGGGAGCTGTTTTTT.

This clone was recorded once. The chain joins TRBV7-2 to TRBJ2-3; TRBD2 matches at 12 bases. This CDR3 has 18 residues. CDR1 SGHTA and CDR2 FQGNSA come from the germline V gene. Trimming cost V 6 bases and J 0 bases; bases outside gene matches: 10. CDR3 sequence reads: CASSPPGLAGSSTDTQYF. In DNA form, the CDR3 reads TGTGCCAGCAGTCCCCCGGGACTAGCGGGTTCGAGCACAGATACGCAGTATTTT.

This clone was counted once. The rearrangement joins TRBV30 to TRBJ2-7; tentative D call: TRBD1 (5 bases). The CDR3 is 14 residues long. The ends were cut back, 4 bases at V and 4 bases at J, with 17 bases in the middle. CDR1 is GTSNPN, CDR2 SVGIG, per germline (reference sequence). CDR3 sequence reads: CAWTGLDSVYEQYF. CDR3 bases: TGTGCCTGGACAGGGTTGGATTCGGTTTACGAGCAGTACTTC. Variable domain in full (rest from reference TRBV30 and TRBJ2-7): SQTIHQWPATLVQPVGSPLSLECTVEGTSNPNLYWYRQAAGRGLQLLFYSVGIGQISSEVPQNLSASRPQDRQFILSSKKLLLSDSGFYLCAWTGLDSVYEQYFGPGTRLTVT.

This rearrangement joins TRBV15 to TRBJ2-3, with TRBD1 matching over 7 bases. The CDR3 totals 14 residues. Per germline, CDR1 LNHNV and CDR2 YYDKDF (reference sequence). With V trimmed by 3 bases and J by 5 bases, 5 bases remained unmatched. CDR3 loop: CATSRDRRGDTQYF. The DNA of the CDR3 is TGTGCCACCAGCAGGGACAGGAGAGGAGATACGCAGTATTTT.

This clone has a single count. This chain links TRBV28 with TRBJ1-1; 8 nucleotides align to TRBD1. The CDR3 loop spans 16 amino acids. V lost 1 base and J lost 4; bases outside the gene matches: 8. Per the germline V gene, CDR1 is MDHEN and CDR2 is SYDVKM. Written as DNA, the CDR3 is TGTGCCAGCAGTTTATCCAGGGGGCGCGGGATCACTGAAGCTTTCTTT. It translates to CASSLSRGRGITEAFF.

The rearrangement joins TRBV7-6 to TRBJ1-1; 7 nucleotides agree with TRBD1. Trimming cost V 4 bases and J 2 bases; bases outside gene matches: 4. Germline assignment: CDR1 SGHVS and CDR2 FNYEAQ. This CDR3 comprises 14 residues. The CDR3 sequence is CASSSDRLNTEAFF. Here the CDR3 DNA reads TGTGCCAGCAGCTCGGACAGGCTCAACACTGAAGCTTTCTTT.

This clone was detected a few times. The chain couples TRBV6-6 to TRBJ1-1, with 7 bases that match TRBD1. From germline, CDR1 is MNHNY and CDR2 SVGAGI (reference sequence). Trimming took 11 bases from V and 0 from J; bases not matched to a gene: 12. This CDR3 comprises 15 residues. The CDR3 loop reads CAGGKDRPMNTEAFF. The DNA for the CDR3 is TGTGCCGGTGGTAAGGACAGGCCTATGAACACTGAAGCTTTCTTT.

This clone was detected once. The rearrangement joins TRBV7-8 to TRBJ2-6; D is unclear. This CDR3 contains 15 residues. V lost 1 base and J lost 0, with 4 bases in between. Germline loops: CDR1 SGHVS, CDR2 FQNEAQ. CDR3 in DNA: TGTGCCAGCAGCTTAGGGAGCTCTGGGGCCAACGTCCTGACTTTC. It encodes CASSLGSSGANVLTF.

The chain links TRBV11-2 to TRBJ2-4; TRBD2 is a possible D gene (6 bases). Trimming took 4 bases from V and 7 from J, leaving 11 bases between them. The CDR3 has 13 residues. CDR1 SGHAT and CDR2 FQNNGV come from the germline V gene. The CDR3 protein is CASSSRLGNIQYF. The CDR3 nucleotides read TGTGCCAGCAGCTCCCGACTAGGGAACATTCAGTACTTC.

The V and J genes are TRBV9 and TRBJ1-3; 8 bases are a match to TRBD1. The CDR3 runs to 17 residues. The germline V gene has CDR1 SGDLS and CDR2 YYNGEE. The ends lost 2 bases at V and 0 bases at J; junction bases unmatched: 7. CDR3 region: CASSVSTGGGSGNTIYF. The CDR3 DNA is TGTGCCAGCAGCGTCTCAACAGGGGGAGGCTCTGGAAACACCATATATTTT.

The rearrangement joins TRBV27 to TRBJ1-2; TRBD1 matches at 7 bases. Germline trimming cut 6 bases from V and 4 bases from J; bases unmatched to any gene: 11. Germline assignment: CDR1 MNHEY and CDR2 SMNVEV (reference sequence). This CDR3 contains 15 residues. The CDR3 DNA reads TGTGCCAGCAGCCGCACTTCACAGGGGATCTATGGCTACACCTTC. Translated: CASSRTSQGIYGYTF.

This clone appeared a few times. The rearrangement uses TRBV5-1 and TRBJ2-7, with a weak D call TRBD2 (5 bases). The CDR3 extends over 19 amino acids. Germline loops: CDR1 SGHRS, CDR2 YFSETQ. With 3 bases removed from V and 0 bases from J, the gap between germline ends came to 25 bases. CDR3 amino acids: CASSSSGGWAGRSSYEQYF. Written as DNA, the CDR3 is TGCGCCAGCAGCTCCTCCGGAGGCTGGGCGGGTCGGAGCTCCTACGAGCAGTACTTC.

CDR3 region: CASSQWVGDNEQFF. The CDR3 DNA is TGCGCCAGCAGCCAATGGGTCGGGGACAATGAGCAGTTCTTC. V usage is TRBV4-3 and J usage is TRBJ2-1; D may be TRBD2 (5 bases). Germline assignment: CDR1 LGHNA and CDR2 YSLEER. With 2 bases removed from V and 5 bases from J, the gap between germline ends came to 10 bases. CDR3 length: 14 residues.

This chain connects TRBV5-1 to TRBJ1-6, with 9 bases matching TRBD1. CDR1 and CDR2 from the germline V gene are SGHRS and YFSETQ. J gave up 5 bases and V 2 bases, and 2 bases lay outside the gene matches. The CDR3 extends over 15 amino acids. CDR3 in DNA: TGCGCCAGCAGCTTAGACAGGGGGGATAATTCACCCCTCCACTTT. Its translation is CASSLDRGDNSPLHF.

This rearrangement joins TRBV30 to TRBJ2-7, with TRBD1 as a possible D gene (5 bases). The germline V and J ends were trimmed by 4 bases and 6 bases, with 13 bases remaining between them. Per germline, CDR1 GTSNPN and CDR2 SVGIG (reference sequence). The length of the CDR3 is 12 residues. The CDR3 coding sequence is TGTGCCTGGAACCTAAGGGGCGGCGAGCAGTACTTC. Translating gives CAWNLRGGEQYF.